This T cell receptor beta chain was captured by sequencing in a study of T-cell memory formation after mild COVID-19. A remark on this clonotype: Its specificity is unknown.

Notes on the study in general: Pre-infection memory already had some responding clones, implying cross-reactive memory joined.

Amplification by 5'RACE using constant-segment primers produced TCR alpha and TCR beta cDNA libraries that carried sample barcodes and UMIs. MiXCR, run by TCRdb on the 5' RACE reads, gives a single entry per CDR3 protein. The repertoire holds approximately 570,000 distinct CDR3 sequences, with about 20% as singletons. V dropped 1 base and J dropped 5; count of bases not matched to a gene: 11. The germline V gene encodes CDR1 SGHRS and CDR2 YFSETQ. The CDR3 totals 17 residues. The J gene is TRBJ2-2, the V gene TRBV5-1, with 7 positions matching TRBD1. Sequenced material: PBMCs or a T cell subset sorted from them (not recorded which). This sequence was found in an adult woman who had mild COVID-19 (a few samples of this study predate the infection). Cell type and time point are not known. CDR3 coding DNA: TGCGCCAGCAGCTTGTATCAGGGGGACACTAGTACCGGGGAGCTGTTTTTT. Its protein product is CASSLYQGDTSTGELFF.